The rows below give T cell receptor beta chains drawn from one sample of a study of immune evolution from preneoplasia to lung adenocarcinoma. The repertoire was sequenced with immunoSEQ multiplex PCR; TCRdb's copy has only in-frame clones and lacks some. In the table there are about 41,000 clones, around 79% of which are singletons. Sequencing was performed on FFPE invasive lung adenocarcinoma tissue. These TCRs come from a person aged 55 to 75 with lung adenocarcinoma. The CDR3 runs from the conserved cysteine through the conserved F or W. The order of the fields is CDR3 length, V gene, D gene, J gene, clone size, CDR3 protein, CDR3 DNA. D genes are given only for firm matches. Not every row has a clone size; where given, it reads once, few, many or a size class.

length: 16; V: TRBV2; D: TRBD1; J: TRBJ1-5; size: -; CDR3: CASTYYRDRGNQPQHF; DNA: TGTGCCAGCACCTATTATAGGGACAGGGGTAATCAGCCCCAGCATTTT
length: 14; V: TRBV19; D: TRBD1; J: TRBJ1-2; size: -; CDR3: CASSRSGQIYGYTF; DNA: TGTGCCAGTAGCCGTTCGGGACAGATCTATGGCTACACCTTC
length: 13; V: TRBV11-2; D: -; J: TRBJ2-7; size: once; CDR3: CASSLIESYEQYF; DNA: TGTGCCAGCAGCTTGATAGAAAGCTACGAGCAGTACTTC
length: 15; V: TRBV28; D: TRBD1; J: TRBJ2-4; size: few; CDR3: CASKGQGRAKNIQYF; DNA: TGTGCCAGCAAAGGACAGGGGCGAGCCAAAAACATTCAGTACTTC
length: 15; V: TRBV28; D: TRBD2; J: TRBJ2-1; size: -; CDR3: CASRPGTSLYNEQFF; DNA: TGTGCCAGCAGACCCGGGACTAGTCTTTACAATGAGCAGTTCTTC
length: 14; V: TRBV7-2; D: -; J: TRBJ1-4; size: -; CDR3: CASSFFRGYEKLFF; DNA: TGTGCCAGCAGCTTTTTCAGGGGATACGAAAAACTGTTTTTT
length: 15; V: TRBV25-1; D: -; J: TRBJ1-5; size: few; CDR3: CASSASEWGLQPQHF; DNA: TGTGCCAGCAGTGCCAGCGAGTGGGGGCTTCAGCCCCAGCATTTT
length: 14; V: TRBV28; D: TRBD1; J: TRBJ1-4; size: few; CDR3: CASSSSTGNEKLFF; DNA: TGTGCCAGCAGCTCCTCGACAGGGAATGAAAAACTGTTTTTT
length: 17; V: TRBV18; D: -; J: TRBJ1-1; size: -; CDR3: CASSPIGLRRENTEAFF; DNA: TGTGCCAGCTCACCAATTGGATTGAGGAGAGAGAACACTGAAGCTTTCTTT
length: 16; V: TRBV29-1; D: -; J: TRBJ2-2; size: -; CDR3: CSVQGAGGLHTGELFF; DNA: TGCAGCGTTCAGGGGGCGGGAGGGCTCCACACCGGGGAGCTGTTTTTT
length: 13; V: TRBV28; D: TRBD1; J: TRBJ2-7; size: -; CDR3: CASRTGQEDEQYF; DNA: TGTGCCAGCAGGACAGGGCAGGAAGACGAGCAGTACTTC
length: 14; V: TRBV6-1; D: -; J: TRBJ1-1; size: -; CDR3: CASTRGPYDTEAFF; DNA: TGTGCCAGCACCCGAGGGCCCTACGACACTGAAGCTTTCTTT
length: 15; V: TRBV5-4; D: TRBD2; J: TRBJ2-1; size: -; CDR3: CASSPGTSVLNEQFF; DNA: TGTGCCAGCAGTCCCGGGACTAGCGTTTTGAATGAGCAGTTCTTC
length: 16; V: TRBV7-2; D: -; J: TRBJ2-1; size: -; CDR3: CASSLAVVVAYNEQFF; DNA: TGTGCCAGCAGCTTAGCAGTGGTAGTAGCCTACAATGAGCAGTTCTTC
length: 15; V: TRBV6-5; D: -; J: TRBJ2-2; size: -; CDR3: CASRIEYRNTGELFF; DNA: TGTGCCAGCAGAATAGAGTATCGAAACACCGGGGAGCTGTTTTTT
length: 14; V: TRBV7-2; D: TRBD1; J: TRBJ1-1; size: -; CDR3: CASSLTGKNTEAFF; DNA: TGTGCCAGCAGCTTGACAGGGAAGAACACTGAAGCTTTCTTT
length: 13; V: TRBV28; D: -; J: TRBJ2-7; size: -; CDR3: CATHSTPNYEQYF; DNA: TGTGCCACCCACTCGACGCCAAACTACGAGCAGTACTTC
length: 15; V: TRBV7-6; D: -; J: TRBJ2-7; size: -; CDR3: CASSSEPGPAYEQYF; DNA: TGTGCCAGCAGCTCAGAGCCGGGACCAGCCTACGAGCAGTACTTC
length: 17; V: TRBV5-1; D: TRBD2; J: TRBJ2-3; size: once; CDR3: CASSLGLLAGVTDTQYF; DNA: TGCGCCAGCAGCTTGGGGCTACTAGCGGGAGTGACAGATACGCAGTATTTT
length: 14; V: TRBV18; D: -; J: TRBJ2-7; size: -; CDR3: CASSASRRLYEQYF; DNA: TGTGCCAGCTCAGCTAGCAGGAGGCTCTACGAGCAGTACTTC
length: 9; V: TRBV29-1; D: -; J: TRBJ2-7; size: -; CDR3: CSVVNEQYF; DNA: TGCAGCGTTGTCAACGAGCAGTACTTC